These 19 T cell receptor beta chains were sequenced from one sample in a study of technical replicates of blood from a handful of donors. Profiling relied on immunoSEQ multiplex PCR, and the TCRdb table lists in-frame clones only, not all of them. The sample lists about 61,000 clones; approximately 97% were seen once. The sample was T cells isolated from PBMCs. These receptors came from a human donor in good health.

The chain couples TRBV11-1 to TRBJ2-7, with 7 bases aligning to TRBD2. The CDR3 is made up of 15 amino acids. V was clipped by 2 bases and J by 4 bases; unmatched bases: 8. Germline V gene sequence: CDR1 SGHAT, CDR2 FQDESV (reference sequence). The CDR3 DNA reads as TGTGCCAGCAGCTTAATGCGGGGGAGGGCTTACGAGCAGTACTTC. Residues: CASSLMRGRAYEQYF. The full variable domain, rest sourced from reference TRBV11-1 and TRBJ2-7, is EAEVAQSPRYKITEKSQAVAFWCDPISGHATLYWYRQILGQGPELLVQFQDESVVDDSQLPKDRFSAERLKGVDSTLKIQPAELGDSAMYLCASSLMRGRAYEQYFGPGTRLTVT.

The chain joins TRBV4-2 to TRBJ2-3, with TRBD2 as a possible D gene (6 bases). Trimming removed 4 bases at V and 3 bases at J, with 17 bases between. CDR1 is LGHNA and CDR2 is YNFKEQ in the germline V gene. This CDR3 has 16 residues. The CDR3 DNA is TGTGCCAGCAGCCGCCAGGGACCGGGGGTGACAGATACGCAGTATTTT. Encoded protein: CASSRQGPGVTDTQYF.

The genes are TRBV9 and TRBJ1-2, with a tentative D call TRBD1 (5 bases). CDR1 SGDLS and CDR2 YYNGEE come from the germline V gene. Deletions cut 2 bases from V and 5 bases from J, with 16 bases between. This CDR3 comprises 15 residues. This CDR3 reads CASSVVGGGEYGYTF. CDR3 nucleotides: TGTGCCAGCAGCGTGGTGGGGGGAGGAGAGTATGGCTACACCTTC.

The V gene is TRBV9, the J gene TRBJ1-1; no clear D. CDR1 SGDLS and CDR2 YYNGEE come from the germline V gene. V dropped 3 bases and J dropped 4 bases, with 31 bases sitting between them. The CDR3 runs to 20 residues. CDR3 sequence (DNA): TGTGCCAGCAGCGATGGTGCGGGCTGGGCTAATATCGGGTTGGGCACTGAAGCTTTCTTT. Its protein product is CASSDGAGWANIGLGTEAFF. The whole variable domain, filled in from reference TRBV9 and TRBJ1-1, reads DSGVTQTPKHLITATGQRVTLRCSPRSGDLSVYWYQQSLDQGLQFLIQYYNGEERAKGNILERFSAQQFPDLHSELNLSSLELGDSALYFCASSDGAGWANIGLGTEAFFGQGTRLTVV.

Here the CDR3 DNA reads TGCGCCAGCAGCTTGTACTTCCAAGAGACCCAGTACTTC. This sequence encodes CASSLYFQETQYF. V is TRBV5-1 and J is TRBJ2-5, with unresolved D. Trimming took off 1 base at V and 1 base at J, with 5 bases between the two ends. The CDR3 sequence is 13 residues long. In germline, CDR1 is SGHRS, CDR2 YFSETQ.

This chain uses TRBV6-5 with TRBJ1-2; possible D gene TRBD1, 6 bases. Trimming cost V 2 bases and J 9 bases, with 22 bases left between them. The CDR3 has 16 residues. The germline CDR1 and CDR2 sequences are MNHEY and SVGAGI. The CDR3 is CASSYQPGGAGVSYTF. CDR3 bases: TGTGCCAGCAGTTACCAACCGGGGGGGGCTGGGGTGAGCTACACCTTC.

The rearrangement joins TRBV7-8 to TRBJ2-5, with TRBD1 matching 8 bases. The ends lost 5 bases at V and 5 bases at J; junction bases unmatched: 10. There are 15 residues in the CDR3. Germline lookup yields CDR1 SGHVS and CDR2 FQNEAQ. The CDR3 DNA is TGTGCCAGCAGCCCGGACAGGGTGAGGCGGGAGACCCAGTACTTC. Translating gives CASSPDRVRRETQYF.

V gene TRBV29-1 combines with J gene TRBJ1-2, with D unclear. CDR1 and CDR2 (germline): SQVTM, ANQGSEA. There are 15 residues in the CDR3. V lost 0 bases to trimming and J lost 3 bases, with 14 bases between them. The CDR3 coding sequence is TGCAGCGTTGAAGACAGAGGGCAGCCTGACTATGGCTACACCTTC. This translates into CSVEDRGQPDYGYTF. Full variable domain (rest looked up from reference TRBV29-1 and TRBJ1-2): SAVISQKPSRDICQRGTSLTIQCQVDSQVTMMFWYRQQPGQSLTLIATANQGSEATYESGFVIDKFPISRPNLTFSTLTVSNMSPEDSSIYLCSVEDRGQPDYGYTFGSGTRLTVV.

This chain joins TRBV7-2 and TRBJ2-5; the match to TRBD2 covers 13 bases. The CDR3 spans 17 residues. Per the germline V gene, CDR1 is SGHTA and CDR2 is FQGNSA. V lost 7 bases and J lost 7; bases outside the gene matches: 15. The CDR3 loop is CASTEPRTSGSVGTQYF. The DNA for the CDR3 is TGTGCCAGCACCGAACCGAGGACTAGCGGGAGTGTAGGGACCCAGTACTTC.

The chain combines TRBV5-1 with TRBJ1-1; the D gene is possibly TRBD1 (5 bases). Germline CDR1 reads SGHRS; CDR2 reads YFSETQ. V shed 6 bases and J shed 0 bases, with 18 bases lying between them. This CDR3 is 16 amino acids long. The CDR3, as DNA: TGCGCCAGCAACCAGGGAATCGGGCGCATGAACACTGAAGCTTTCTTT. This encodes CASNQGIGRMNTEAFF.

This chain links TRBV30 with TRBJ2-3; 10 bases fit TRBD1. J lost 3 bases, V lost 5 bases, and 5 bases had no gene match. Germline V CDR1 and CDR2: GTSNPN, SVGIG (reference sequence). CDR3 length: 14 residues. The CDR3 protein is CAWGWTGGTDTQYF. The CDR3 DNA reads as TGTGCCTGGGGCTGGACAGGGGGAACAGATACGCAGTATTTT.

The chain recombines TRBV2 with TRBJ2-3; D gene uncertain. This CDR3 has 12 residues. The germline CDR1 and CDR2 sequences are SNHLY and FYNNEI. Trimming left V 6 bases short and J 2 bases short, with 6 bases between. For the CDR3, the DNA is TGTGCCAGCAGAAGCTACACAGATACGCAGTATTTT. This sequence encodes CASRSYTDTQYF.

This chain connects TRBV4-1 to TRBJ2-7, with TRBD1 matching over 7 bases. Germline CDR1 and CDR2: MGHRA and YSYEKL. V lost 1 base to trimming and J lost 2 bases; unmatched junction nucleotides: 14. This CDR3 comprises 18 residues. The CDR3 sequence: CASSQAPPTPGTAYEQYF. In nucleotides, the CDR3 is TGCGCCAGCAGCCAAGCTCCGCCTACACCTGGGACAGCCTACGAGCAGTACTTC.

The chain's CDR3 is CASSLATGKKIADTQYF. In nucleotides, the CDR3 is TGCGCCAGCAGCTTGGCAACAGGGAAGAAGATCGCAGATACGCAGTATTTT. The rearrangement links TRBV5-1 to TRBJ2-3; tentative D call: TRBD1 (6 bases). This CDR3 has 17 residues. Germline CDR1 SGHRS, CDR2 YFSETQ. Trimming cost V 0 bases and J 4 bases, with 18 bases left between them.

This rearrangement joins TRBV6-5 to TRBJ2-1; 7 bases are shared with TRBD2. Losses at the gene ends were 2 bases for V and 3 bases for J; bases not matched to a gene: 4. Germline values: CDR1 MNHEY, CDR2 SVGAGI. The CDR3 is 15 amino acids. CDR3 in amino acids: CASSYRGLNYNEQFF. The CDR3 nucleotides are TGTGCCAGCAGTTACAGGGGACTAAACTACAATGAGCAGTTCTTC.

J is TRBJ2-2 and V is TRBV18, with 13 bases that match TRBD2. Trimming took 3 bases from V and 4 from J; bases not matched to a gene: 11. The CDR3 is made up of 19 amino acids. Per germline, CDR1 KGHSH and CDR2 LQKENI. CDR3 amino acids: CASSPRRLAGGSPTGELFF. The CDR3 bases are TGTGCCAGCTCACCCAGGCGACTAGCGGGAGGCAGCCCCACCGGGGAGCTGTTTTTT.

The V gene is TRBV7-9, the J gene TRBJ1-6; D perhaps matches TRBD1 (5 bases). Germline V CDR1 and CDR2: SEHNR, FQNEAQ (reference sequence). This CDR3 contains 14 residues. Trimming cost V 4 bases and J 8 bases, with 12 bases left between them. CDR3 DNA: TGTGCCAGCAGCTCGCAGGGCGGGGATTCACCCCTCCACTTT. Protein: CASSSQGGDSPLHF.

For the CDR3, the DNA is TGTGCCAGCAGCTTCGGACAGGAGATCACCGGGGAGCTGTTTTTT. It is translated as CASSFGQEITGELFF. This chain links TRBV7-9 with TRBJ2-2; 7 bases map to TRBD1. In germline, CDR1 is SEHNR, CDR2 FQNEAQ (reference sequence). J lost 4 bases, V lost 3 bases, and 5 bases had no gene match. The CDR3 sequence is 15 residues long.

The rearrangement links TRBV5-1 to TRBJ1-2; possible D gene TRBD1, 6 bases. CDR3 size: 18 residues. From germline, CDR1 is SGHRS and CDR2 YFSETQ. V was cut by 0 bases and J by 3 bases, with 21 bases left in between. CDR3 amino acids: CASSLGGWTAPRDYGYTF. CDR3 DNA: TGCGCCAGCAGCTTGGGGGGGTGGACAGCACCCCGGGACTATGGCTACACCTTC. The whole variable domain, remainder taken from reference TRBV5-1 and TRBJ1-2, is KAGVTQTPRYLIKTRGQQVTLSCSPISGHRSVSWYQQTPGQGLQFLFEYFSETQRNKGNFPGRFSGRQFSNSRSEMNVSTLELGDSALYLCASSLGGWTAPRDYGYTFGSGTRLTVV.